Below are 25 T cell receptor beta chains sequenced from a single sample in a study of response to subunit inactivated influenza vaccine. Via MiXCR, TCRdb re-called the RT-PCR reads, giving one row per CDR3 protein. The sample contains about 570,000 distinct CDR3 sequences, approximately 10% of which appear only once. These data were likewise used in another study, on T cells expressing NK-cell markers. That work contributes: Synthesis of TCR beta cDNA relied on 5'RACE template switching carrying UMIs.

This specimen was PBMCs from blood, taken on the day of vaccination. All receptors come from a middle-aged man who received an inactivated influenza vaccine.

V and J are TRBV4-1 and TRBJ1-6; tentative D call: TRBD1 (5 bases). V dropped 4 bases and J dropped 7 bases, with 14 bases sitting between them. The germline gives CDR1 MGHRA, CDR2 YSYEKL. The CDR3 is 15 amino acids. The CDR3 DNA is TGCGCCAGCAGCCTTATGGGACGGGGGAATTCACCCCTCCACTTT. Protein product: CASSLMGRGNSPLHF.

The chain has TRBV10-3 and TRBJ2-3; D is uncertain. The CDR3 extends over 15 amino acids. Germline V lookup: CDR1 ENHRY, CDR2 SYGVKD. V lost 3 bases and J lost 1, with 11 bases in between. The DNA of the CDR3 is TGTGCCATCAGTGATGTTGCAGGCGGCACAGATACGCAGTATTTT. Its protein product is CAISDVAGGTDTQYF.

V usage is TRBV5-1 and J usage is TRBJ2-2, with 11 bases matching TRBD2. CDR3 size: 15 residues. V trimming: 4 bases; J trimming: 6 bases; junction bases outside the gene matches: 5. Germline V gene data show CDR1 as SGHRS and CDR2 as YFSETQ. This CDR3 is CASSENSGRAGELFF. DNA of the CDR3: TGCGCCAGCAGCGAGAATAGCGGGAGGGCCGGGGAGCTGTTTTTT.

This clonotype was recorded at least ten times. The CDR3, as DNA: TGTGCCAGCAGCTGGGACAGTACTGACATGAACACTGAAGCTTTCTTT. Protein product: CASSWDSTDMNTEAFF. The chain recombines TRBV5-4 with TRBJ1-1, with 7 positions matching TRBD1. In germline, CDR1 is SGHNT, CDR2 YYREEE (reference sequence). Germline trimming cut 3 bases from V and 0 bases from J; bases unmatched to any gene: 8. CDR3 length: 16 amino acids.

This clonotype appeared many times. The V gene is TRBV2, the J gene TRBJ2-1; 10 bases align to TRBD2. The CDR3 is 14 amino acids. V trimming: 8 bases; J trimming: 8 bases; junction bases outside the gene matches: 9. The germline CDR1 and CDR2 sequences are SNHLY and FYNNEI. CDR3 sequence: CASCGSGGAYEQFF. DNA of the CDR3: TGTGCCAGCTGTGGAAGCGGGGGGGCTTATGAGCAGTTCTTC. Based on the CDR3 plus reference TRBV2 and TRBJ2-1, the full variable domain is EPEVTQTPSHQVTQMGQEVILRCVPISNHLYFYWYRQILGQKVEFLVSFYNNEISEKSEIFDDQFSVERPDGSNFTLKIRSTKLEDSAMYFCASCGSGGAYEQFFGPGTRLTVL.

This clonotype was seen repeatedly, ten times or more. The chain links TRBV5-1 to TRBJ2-7; 7 bases agree with TRBD1. V gave up 0 bases and J gave up 3 bases; unmatched junction bases: 6. In germline, CDR1 is SGHRS, CDR2 YFSETQ. CDR3 length: 15 amino acids. In DNA, the CDR3 is TGCGCCAGCAGCTTGGGAGGGACAGCATACTACGAGCAGTACTTC. It encodes CASSLGGTAYYEQYF.

This clonotype was found a few times. The gene calls are TRBV4-3 and TRBJ2-6, with D perhaps matching TRBD1 or TRBD2 (6 bases each). The CDR3 has 16 residues. V was trimmed by 0 bases and J by 2 bases, leaving 8 bases between them. Germline CDR1 reads LGHNA; CDR2 reads YSLEER. The CDR3 DNA sequence: TGCGCCAGCAGCCAAGAAAGGGGGGCTGGGGCCAACGTCCTGACTTTC. This codes for CASSQERGAGANVLTF.

The chain carries TRBV11-2 and TRBJ2-7, with a tentative D call TRBD2 (6 bases). CDR1 SGHAT and CDR2 FQNNGV come from the germline V gene. V lost 2 bases and J 2 bases, leaving 10 bases between the germline ends. The CDR3 extends over 14 amino acids. CDR3 DNA: TGTGCCAGCAGCTTAAGCGGGTTAACCTACGAGCAGTACTTC. Translating it yields CASSLSGLTYEQYF. The variable domain in full, with the rest retrieved from reference TRBV11-2 and TRBJ2-7, is EAGVAQSPRYKIIEKRQSVAFWCNPISGHATLYWYQQILGQGPKLLIQFQNNGVVDDSQLPKDRFSAERLKGVDSTLKIQPAKLEDSAVYLCASSLSGLTYEQYFGPGTRLTVT.

This clonotype has ten or more counts. V gene TRBV20-1 combines with J gene TRBJ1-1; D unclear. Germline-derived CDR1 and CDR2 are DFQATT and SNEGSKA (reference sequence). Trimming stripped 3 bases from V and 1 base from J, with 3 bases between. CDR3 length: 11 amino acids. CDR3 residues: CSASRNTEAFF. DNA for the CDR3: TGCAGTGCTAGTAGGAACACTGAAGCTTTCTTT.

This chain joins TRBV7-9 and TRBJ1-6; unclear D gene. The CDR3 runs to 17 residues. Germline V gives CDR1 SEHNR, CDR2 FQNEAQ (reference sequence). Trimming stripped 5 bases from V and 6 bases from J, with 20 bases between. The CDR3 bases are TGTGCCAGCAGCCTCGATTGGCTTCTCGGCCGTAATTCACCCCTCCACTTT. The encoded protein is CASSLDWLLGRNSPLHF. Supplemented by reference TRBV7-9 and TRBJ1-6, the full variable domain reads DTGVSQNPRHKITKRGQNVTFRCDPISEHNRLYWYRQTLGQGPEFLTYFQNEAQLEKSRLLSDRFSAERPKGSFSTLEIQRTEQGDSAMYLCASSLDWLLGRNSPLHFGNGTRLTVT.

A few counts support this clonotype. The chain employs TRBV5-1 and TRBJ2-7; D unclear. Trimming cost V 4 bases and J 4 bases, with 12 bases left between them. Germline CDR1 and CDR2: SGHRS and YFSETQ. This CDR3 is 13 amino acids long. The CDR3 bases are TGCGCCAGCAGCGTCCAGGATGGGTACGAGCAGTACTTC. This translates into CASSVQDGYEQYF.

V is TRBV7-2 and J is TRBJ2-7; D tentatively fits TRBD1 or TRBD2 (5 bases each). Between the trimmed V and J ends, which lost 1 base and 13 bases, there was a span of 11 bases. CDR1 and CDR2 from the germline V gene are SGHTA and FQGNSA. The CDR3 spans 11 residues. The CDR3 DNA follows: TGTGCCAGCAGCTTAGATCGGGGCTTCTACTTC. Residues: CASSLDRGFYF.

The V call is TRBV20-1, the J call TRBJ2-7; 9 bases line up with TRBD1. Looked up from germline, CDR1 is DFQATT and CDR2 is SNEGSKA (reference sequence). Germline trimming cut 2 bases from V and 2 bases from J; bases unmatched to any gene: 7. The CDR3 spans 15 residues. The CDR3 sequence is CSARSGQGRTYEQYF. As DNA, the CDR3 is TGCAGTGCTAGATCCGGACAGGGGAGGACCTACGAGCAGTACTTC.

The chain uses TRBV7-9 and TRBJ2-3; tentative D call: TRBD1 (6 bases). This CDR3 spans 15 amino acids. Germline-derived CDR1 and CDR2 are SEHNR and FQNEAQ (reference sequence). Trimming removed 1 base from V and 3 bases from J, with 11 bases in between. The CDR3 is CASSLGAGETDTQYF. The CDR3 DNA sequence: TGTGCCAGCAGCTTAGGCGCAGGGGAAACAGATACGCAGTATTTT. The full variable domain, its missing parts supplied by reference TRBV7-9 and TRBJ2-3, is DTGVSQNPRHKITKRGQNVTFRCDPISEHNRLYWYRQTLGQGPEFLTYFQNEAQLEKSRLLSDRFSAERPKGSFSTLEIQRTEQGDSAMYLCASSLGAGETDTQYFGPGTRLTVL.

This clonotype was counted at least ten times. The V call is TRBV5-6, the J call TRBJ2-2; the D call may be TRBD1 or TRBD2 (5 bases each). The germline V and J ends were trimmed by 1 base and 0 bases, with 7 bases remaining between them. The CDR3 is 15 amino acids. In germline, CDR1 is SGHDT, CDR2 YYEEEE. The CDR3 loop reads CASSLLGPNTGELFF. In nucleotides, the CDR3 is TGTGCCAGCAGCTTGCTGGGACCGAACACCGGGGAGCTGTTTTTT.

The chain carries TRBV7-6 and TRBJ2-2; 8 bases are shared with TRBD1. Germline trimming cut 4 bases from V and 8 bases from J; bases unmatched to any gene: 9. Germline V gene sequence: CDR1 SGHVS, CDR2 FNYEAQ. This CDR3 has 15 residues. This CDR3 reads CASSSPDRVPGELFF. CDR3 in DNA: TGTGCCAGCAGCTCCCCGGACAGGGTACCTGGGGAGCTGTTTTTT.

V and J are TRBV10-3 and TRBJ2-5; 10 bases match TRBD2. V shed 4 bases and J 3 bases; nucleotides not matched to a gene: 5. Germline CDR1 ENHRY, CDR2 SYGVKD. The CDR3 has 15 amino acids. In DNA, the CDR3 is TGTGCCATCAGTGGGACTAGCGGAGGGAAAGAGACCCAGTACTTC. This codes for CAISGTSGGKETQYF.

This chain joins TRBV20-1 and TRBJ2-3; a weak D match, TRBD1 (5 bases). The CDR3 spans 14 residues. The ends were cut back, 1 base at V and 2 bases at J, with 10 bases in the middle. The V gene's germline CDR1 is DFQATT and CDR2 SNEGSKA (reference sequence). Here the CDR3 DNA reads TGCAGTGCTAGAGCCCGGACACTCACAGATACGCAGTATTTT. Protein sequence: CSARARTLTDTQYF.

This chain uses TRBV6-1 with TRBJ2-7; D perhaps matches TRBD2 (6 bases). The CDR3 consists of 14 residues. The ends were cut back, 8 bases at V and 1 base at J, with 15 bases in the middle. Germline V gene lookup returns CDR1 MNHNS and CDR2 SASEGT. The CDR3 DNA sequence: TGTGCCAGCCGCCGCTGGGACTCTTCCTACGAGCAGTACTTC. Translating gives CASRRWDSSYEQYF.

This chain connects TRBV12-3 or TRBV12-4 to TRBJ2-2; D not certain. The V gene lost 6 bases and the J gene lost 1 base, with 12 bases spanning the gap. The CDR3 is 15 amino acids. The CDR3 is CASSCDMENTGELFF. CDR3 coding DNA: TGTGCCAGCAGCTGTGACATGGAGAACACCGGGGAGCTGTTTTTT.

The rearrangement uses TRBV5-1 and TRBJ1-6; D is ambiguous. The germline V gene encodes CDR1 SGHRS and CDR2 YFSETQ. V dropped 0 bases and J dropped 10 bases, with 8 bases sitting between them. The CDR3 is 13 residues long. CDR3 bases: TGCGCCAGCAGCTTGGGGGTCGGCTCACCCCTCCACTTT. It specifies CASSLGVGSPLHF. The full variable domain, its missing parts supplied by reference TRBV5-1 and TRBJ1-6, is KAGVTQTPRYLIKTRGQQVTLSCSPISGHRSVSWYQQTPGQGLQFLFEYFSETQRNKGNFPGRFSGRQFSNSRSEMNVSTLELGDSALYLCASSLGVGSPLHFGNGTRLTVT.

This chain links TRBV5-1 with TRBJ1-3; 8 nucleotides line up with TRBD1. CDR3 size: 15 residues. V shed 1 base, J shed 4 bases, and the junction held 4 bases outside the gene matches. The V gene's germline CDR1 is SGHRS and CDR2 YFSETQ. CDR3: CASSLQTGDGNTIYF. The CDR3 nucleotides read TGCGCCAGCAGCTTGCAGACAGGGGACGGAAACACCATATATTTT.

V is TRBV19 and J is TRBJ1-5; D gene unclear. CDR3 length: 18 amino acids. The V and J ends lost 1 base and 0 bases respectively, with 16 bases between them. CDR1 and CDR2 from the germline V gene are LNHDA and SQIVND (reference sequence). In DNA form, the CDR3 reads TGTGCCAGTAGTATAGCCAGGATGGATCCCCTTAGCAATCAGCCCCAGCATTTT. This codes for CASSIARMDPLSNQPQHF. The full variable domain, with the rest looked up from reference TRBV19 and TRBJ1-5, is DGGITQSPKYLFRKEGQNVTLSCEQNLNHDAMYWYRQDPGQGLRLIYYSQIVNDFQKGDIAEGYSVSREKKESFPLTVTSAQKNPTAFYLCASSIARMDPLSNQPQHFGDGTRLSIL.

A remark on this clonotype: A much larger clonotype is one base distant, so this may be a read error. This CDR3 reads CASSPRVDGEQYF. CDR3 sequence (DNA): TGTGCCAGCAGCCCCCGAGTGGACGGCGAGCAGTACTTC. This chain links TRBV6-2 or TRBV6-3 with TRBJ2-7; D gene uncertain. Germline V gene sequence: CDR1 MNHEY, CDR2 SVGEGT. With 6 bases removed from V and 6 bases from J, the gap between germline ends came to 15 bases. The length of the CDR3 is 13 residues.

This clonotype was recorded at least ten times. V is TRBV20-1 and J is TRBJ2-5, with D perhaps TRBD1 (6 bases). The CDR3 sequence is 15 residues long. V was pared by 3 bases and J by 1 base, with 15 bases between. Germline CDR1 reads DFQATT; CDR2 reads SNEGSKA (reference sequence). CDR3 in amino acids: CSARRTAEIQETQYF. The CDR3, as DNA: TGCAGTGCTAGGAGGACAGCGGAGATCCAAGAGACCCAGTACTTC.